This is a list of T cell receptor beta chains from one sample in a study of early T cells in non-severe SARS-CoV-2 infection. MiXCR was run by TCRdb on the 5' RACE reads, yielding one entry per CDR3 protein. The table records around 84,000 distinct CDR3 sequences, 10% of them present only once. Sequenced material: whole blood, taken at baseline. The receptors were gathered from an adult who was a healthcare worker with PCR-confirmed SARS-CoV-2 infection or an uninfected control (not recorded which). Each CDR3 is given with its conserved first and last residue. The D gene is left open where the match is weak. Clone size, where shown, is once, few, many, or a class for clones that have expanded.

J	size	D	V	CDR3	DNA
TRBJ2-1	NA	NA	TRBV20-1	CSAHERLGGSNEQFF	TGCAGTGCCCATGAGCGCCTAGGCGGCTCCAATGAGCAGTTCTTC
TRBJ2-2	few	NA	TRBV12-3/TRBV12-4	CASTQARGVAPRGELFF	TGTGCCAGCACCCAGGCGCGAGGAGTAGCGCCCCGAGGGGAGCTGTTTTTT
TRBJ2-3	few	TRBD2	TRBV11-2	CASSFSTSGRLATQYF	TGTGCCAGCAGCTTTTCCACTAGCGGGAGGCTCGCTACGCAGTATTTT
TRBJ2-5	NA	NA	TRBV5-1	CASSPDSVQETQYF	TGCGCCAGCAGCCCGGACAGCGTACAAGAGACCCAGTACTTC
TRBJ2-5	few	TRBD2	TRBV7-2	CASSPRLAGGPKEETQYF	TGTGCCAGCAGCCCCAGACTAGCGGGAGGGCCGAAAGAGGAGACCCAGTACTTC
TRBJ2-2	few	TRBD2	TRBV6-4	CASSVLAGAGTGELFF	TGTGCCAGCAGTGTACTAGCGGGAGCGGGTACCGGGGAGCTGTTTTTT
TRBJ2-5	many	NA	TRBV21-1	CASSKEGHQETQYF	TGTGCCAGCAGCAAAGAGGGGCACCAAGAGACCCAGTACTTC
TRBJ1-5	many	NA	TRBV19	CASSLSQAKPQHF	TGTGCCAGTAGTCTGAGCCAAGCGAAGCCCCAGCATTTT
TRBJ2-1	medium-sized	TRBD2	TRBV20-1	CSAPWGPGLAGVLSYNEQFF	TGCAGTGCTCCATGGGGCCCCGGACTAGCGGGAGTTCTCTCCTACAATGAGCAGTTCTTC
TRBJ2-4	NA	NA	TRBV5-1	CASRDTSYGVNIQYF	TGCGCCAGCAGGGATACTAGCTACGGGGTGAACATTCAGTACTTC
TRBJ2-7	few	TRBD1	TRBV6-1	CASKTGTGNYEQYF	TGTGCCAGCAAAACCGGGACAGGGAACTACGAGCAGTACTTC
TRBJ2-5	NA	NA	TRBV28	CASSVHVPRDPGWETQYF	TGTGCCAGCAGCGTTCATGTCCCCCGGGACCCAGGATGGGAGACCCAGTACTTC
TRBJ1-4	NA	TRBD1	TRBV7-8	CASSQSGTATNEKLFF	TGTGCCAGCAGCCAATCCGGGACAGCAACTAATGAAAAACTGTTTTTT
TRBJ1-2	NA	NA	TRBV28	CAASRRHGYTF	TGTGCCGCCAGCAGGCGACATGGCTACACCTTC
TRBJ2-2	NA	NA	TRBV7-2	CASSLDVGLGPGELFF	TGTGCCAGCAGCTTAGATGTAGGCCTAGGGCCCGGGGAGCTGTTTTTT
TRBJ2-5	few	TRBD2	TRBV6-6	CASSYVGGRETQYF	TGTGCCAGCAGTTACGTAGGCGGGAGGGAGACCCAGTACTTC
TRBJ1-2	NA	TRBD1	TRBV28	CASRSTGVDGYTF	TGTGCCAGCAGATCGACAGGGGTAGATGGCTACACCTTC
TRBJ1-1	many	TRBD1	TRBV15	CATSSRTGYPEAFF	TGTGCCACCAGCAGCCGGACAGGGTACCCTGAAGCTTTCTTT
TRBJ2-7	few	NA	TRBV7-2	CASSLASSGGYEQYF	TGTGCCAGCAGCCTAGCTTCGAGTGGGGGATACGAGCAGTACTTC
TRBJ2-2	few	TRBD2	TRBV27	CASSPRRLARGHGELFF	TGTGCCAGCAGCCCCCGAAGACTAGCGCGAGGCCACGGGGAGCTGTTTTTT
TRBJ2-5	few	NA	TRBV7-9	CASSKGTNQETQYF	TGTGCCAGCAGCAAAGGGACCAACCAAGAGACCCAGTACTTC
TRBJ2-7	few	TRBD2	TRBV28	CASRHSGRAINEQYF	TGTGCCAGCAGACATAGCGGGAGGGCAATCAACGAGCAGTACTTC
TRBJ1-2	NA	NA	TRBV11-2	CASSPGPKGYTF	TGTGCCAGCAGCCCGGGCCCAAAAGGCTACACCTTC
TRBJ2-1	NA	NA	TRBV4-1	CASSPRPLRERNEQFF	TGCGCCAGCAGCCCCCGCCCTCTGCGGGAACGGAATGAGCAGTTCTTC
TRBJ2-3	many	NA	TRBV9	CASTGGAGGTDTQYF	TGTGCCAGCACCGGGGGCGCGGGCGGAACAGATACGCAGTATTTT
TRBJ2-1	NA	NA	TRBV5-1	CASSSLPPGEGGNEQFF	TGCGCCAGCAGCTCCCTCCCGCCAGGGGAGGGTGGAAATGAGCAGTTCTTC
TRBJ2-5	few	TRBD2	TRBV5-1	CASSLGRRLAGRETQYF	TGCGCCAGCAGCTTGGGACGGCGTCTAGCGGGACGAGAGACCCAGTACTTC
TRBJ2-7	few	TRBD1	TRBV28	CASKRDSLYYPDF	TGTGCCAGCAAACGGGACAGTTTATACTACCCGGACTTC
TRBJ1-2	many	NA	TRBV2	CASSESGDYGYTF	TGTGCCAGCAGTGAGTCAGGAGACTATGGCTACACCTTC
TRBJ1-4	NA	TRBD1	TRBV27	CASSYRGNEKLFF	TGTGCCAGCAGCTACAGGGGAAATGAAAAACTGTTTTTT
TRBJ1-3	NA	NA	TRBV28	CASRWSGNTIYF	TGTGCCAGCAGGTGGAGTGGAAACACCATATATTTT
TRBJ2-7	many	NA	TRBV3-1	CASSQGTLTAQYF	TGTGCCAGCAGCCAAGGGACATTAACGGCGCAGTACTTC
TRBJ1-6	many	NA	TRBV3-1	CASSHWQEGSPLHF	TGTGCCAGCAGCCATTGGCAGGAGGGTTCACCCCTCCACTTT
TRBJ2-7	few	NA	TRBV6-5	CASSRLAKPYEQYF	TGTGCCAGCAGTCGTTTGGCGAAACCCTACGAGCAGTACTTC
TRBJ2-1	many	NA	TRBV20-1	CSALRDYPHYNEQFF	TGCAGTGCTCTTCGGGATTACCCCCACTACAATGAGCAGTTCTTC
TRBJ1-5	many	NA	TRBV19	CASSRESNHPQHF	TGTGCCAGTAGTAGAGAGTCCAATCACCCCCAGCATTTT
TRBJ1-1	NA	NA	TRBV7-9	CASTEPGENMNTEAFF	TGTGCCAGCACTGAACCAGGGGAGAACATGAACACTGAAGCTTTCTTT
TRBJ2-1	many	NA	TRBV20-1	CSAPLPGGRRYNEQFF	TGCAGTGCTCCCCTGCCCGGGGGACGACGTTACAATGAGCAGTTCTTC
TRBJ2-7	few	TRBD2	TRBV5-4	CASSLGASGPDAYEQYF	TGTGCCAGCAGCTTGGGGGCTAGCGGGCCTGACGCCTACGAGCAGTACTTC
TRBJ2-5	few	NA	TRBV28	CASSRGLLAQETQYF	TGTGCCAGCAGCCGCGGATTACTAGCCCAAGAGACCCAGTACTTC
TRBJ2-3	few	TRBD2	TRBV3-1	CASSPPGLGGADTQYF	TGTGCCAGCAGCCCTCCGGGACTAGGGGGGGCAGATACGCAGTATTTT
TRBJ2-2	few	NA	TRBV25-1	CASSGVYAGTGELFF	TGTGCCAGCAGTGGGGTTTATGCGGGCACCGGGGAGCTGTTTTTT
TRBJ1-4	many	TRBD1	TRBV28	CASRTGGDSHEKLFF	TGTGCCAGCAGAACAGGGGGGGACAGCCATGAAAAACTGTTTTTT
TRBJ1-6	NA	NA	TRBV15	CATSRDQGESPLHF	TGTGCCACCAGCAGAGACCAGGGTGAATCACCCCTCCACTTT
TRBJ2-7	few	NA	TRBV6-5	CASRGTDSYEQYF	TGTGCCAGCAGAGGGACCGACTCCTACGAGCAGTACTTC
TRBJ2-5	NA	NA	TRBV7-9	CATSPSGLETQYF	TGTGCCACATCACCGAGCGGGCTAGAGACCCAGTACTTC
TRBJ2-1	NA	TRBD2	TRBV20-1	CSASSTLLAGLALYNEQFF	TGCAGTGCTAGTTCGACTTTATTAGCTGGACTAGCACTTTACAATGAGCAGTTCTTC
TRBJ2-7	few	TRBD2	TRBV27	CASSLLREGPYEQYF	TGTGCCAGCAGTTTATTGCGGGAGGGGCCCTACGAGCAGTACTTC
TRBJ2-4	few	TRBD1	TRBV12-3/TRBV12-4	CASSQVRGTVAKNIQYF	TGTGCCAGCAGCCAAGTGCGAGGGACAGTAGCCAAAAACATTCAGTACTTC
TRBJ2-7	NA	TRBD1	TRBV10-3	CAISLTGEHSYEQYF	TGTGCCATCAGCCTGACAGGGGAACACTCCTACGAGCAGTACTTC
TRBJ1-3	few	NA	TRBV3-1	CASSQGFRGSGNTIYF	TGTGCCAGCAGCCAAGGTTTCAGGGGATCTGGAAACACCATATATTTT
TRBJ2-1	NA	NA	TRBV29-1	CSVFKDSYNEQFF	TGCAGCGTTTTTAAGGATTCCTACAATGAGCAGTTCTTC
TRBJ2-5	NA	NA	TRBV10-3	CAISLGSAYQETQYF	TGTGCCATCAGTCTGGGGTCGGCGTACCAAGAGACCCAGTACTTC
TRBJ1-6	many	NA	TRBV6-1	CASRSGPSNLNSPLHF	TGTGCCAGCAGATCGGGACCATCGAACCTTAATTCACCCCTCCACTTT
TRBJ1-6	many	TRBD1	TRBV12-3/TRBV12-4	CASSLNRGPQYSPLHF	TGTGCCAGCAGTCTAAACAGGGGGCCCCAGTATTCACCCCTCCACTTT